This TCR beta chain emerged from a study of T cell changes during pregnancy in multiple sclerosis. Profiled with immunoSEQ multiplex PCR; TCRdb holds only in-frame clones, not every one. This sample yields 20,000 to 30,000 clones, of which roughly nine tenths are seen a single time; under 9.5% belongs to the top ten. This clonotype was obtained from a female donor in good health, enrolled as a control in a pregnancy study. The input for sequencing was CD8+ T cells from peripheral blood mononuclear cells, taken in the third trimester of pregnancy.

CDR3 in amino acids: CASSSSGRAHNEQFF. As DNA, the CDR3 is TGTGCCAGCAGTTCAAGCGGGAGAGCCCACAATGAGCAGTTCTTC. The chain links TRBV6-6 to TRBJ2-1; 8 positions agree with TRBD2. V lost 4 bases to trimming and J lost 5 bases; unmatched junction nucleotides: 7. The CDR3 runs 15 residues. The germline CDR1 and CDR2 sequences are MNHNY and SVGAGI (reference sequence).